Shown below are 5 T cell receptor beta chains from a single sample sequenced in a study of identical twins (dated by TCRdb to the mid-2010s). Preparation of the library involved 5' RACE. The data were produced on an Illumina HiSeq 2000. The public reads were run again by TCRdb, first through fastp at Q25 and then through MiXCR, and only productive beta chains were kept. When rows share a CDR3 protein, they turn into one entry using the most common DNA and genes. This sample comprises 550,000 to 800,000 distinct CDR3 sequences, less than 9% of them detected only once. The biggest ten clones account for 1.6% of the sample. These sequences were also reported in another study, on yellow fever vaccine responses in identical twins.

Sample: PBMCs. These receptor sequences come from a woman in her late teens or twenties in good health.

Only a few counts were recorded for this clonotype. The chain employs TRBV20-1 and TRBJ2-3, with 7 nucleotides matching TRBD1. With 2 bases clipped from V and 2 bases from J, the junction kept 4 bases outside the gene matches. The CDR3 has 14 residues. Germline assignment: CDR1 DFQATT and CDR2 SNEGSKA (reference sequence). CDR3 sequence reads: CSARKGAYTDTQYF. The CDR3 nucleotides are TGCAGTGCTAGAAAGGGGGCGTACACAGATACGCAGTATTTT.

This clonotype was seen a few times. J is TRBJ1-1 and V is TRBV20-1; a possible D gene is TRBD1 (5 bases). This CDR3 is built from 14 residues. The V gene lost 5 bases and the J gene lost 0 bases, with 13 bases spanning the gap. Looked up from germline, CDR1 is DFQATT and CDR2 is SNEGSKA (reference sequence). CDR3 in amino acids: CSAVQGTLNTEAFF. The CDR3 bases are TGCAGTGCTGTCCAGGGTACCTTGAACACTGAAGCTTTCTTT.

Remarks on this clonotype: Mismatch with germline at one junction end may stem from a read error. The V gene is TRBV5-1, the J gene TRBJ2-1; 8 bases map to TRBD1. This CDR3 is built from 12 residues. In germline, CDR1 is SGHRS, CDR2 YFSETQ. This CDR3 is CASSSPGQGENF. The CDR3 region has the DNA TGCGCCAGCAGCTCCCCCGGACAGGGCGAGAACTTC. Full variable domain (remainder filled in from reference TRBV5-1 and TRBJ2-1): KAGVTQTPRYLIKTRGQQVTLSCSPISGHRSVSWYQQTPGQGLQFLFEYFSETQRNKGNFPGRFSGRQFSNSRSEMNVSTLELGDSALYLCASSSPGQGENFGPGTRLTVL.

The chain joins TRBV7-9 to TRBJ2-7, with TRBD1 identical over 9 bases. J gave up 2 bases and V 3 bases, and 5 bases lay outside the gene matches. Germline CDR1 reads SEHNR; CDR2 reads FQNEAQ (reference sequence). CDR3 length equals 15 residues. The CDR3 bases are TGTGCCAGCAGCTTCACCGGGACAGGGCCCTACGAGCAGTACTTC. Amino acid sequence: CASSFTGTGPYEQYF.

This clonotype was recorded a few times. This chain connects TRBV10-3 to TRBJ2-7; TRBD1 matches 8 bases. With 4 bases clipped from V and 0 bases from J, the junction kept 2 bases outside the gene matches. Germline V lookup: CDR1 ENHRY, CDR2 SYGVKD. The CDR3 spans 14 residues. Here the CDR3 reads CAISAGQDSYEQYV. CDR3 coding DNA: TGTGCCATCAGTGCGGGACAGGACTCCTACGAGCAGTACGTC.